This passage covers 8 T cell receptor beta chains from one sample sequenced in a study of blood T cell repertoires in COVID-19. Sequencing was performed with immunoSEQ multiplex PCR; in TCRdb, only in-frame clones are kept and a portion is missing. The table has approximately 290,000 clones, around 91% seen once; the top ten hold approximately 4.3%. Sequencing input: PBMCs or T cells enriched from blood (not recorded which). The source of these receptors is a woman younger than 35 with acute COVID-19.

The chain employs TRBV27 and TRBJ1-6; D remains unclear. The CDR3 covers 13 residues. V lost 3 bases, J lost 9 bases, and 9 bases lay in between. CDR1 is MNHEY, CDR2 SMNVEV, per germline (reference sequence). The CDR3 spells CASSFRGSSPLHF. CDR3 coding DNA: TGTGCCAGCAGTTTTCGGGGAAGTTCACCCCTCCACTTT.

V is TRBV6-5 and J is TRBJ1-1, with unresolved D. The V gene's germline CDR1 is MNHEY and CDR2 SVGAGI. The V end was cut by 9 bases, the J end by 1 base, with 12 bases between. The CDR3 length is 13 residues. In nucleotides, the CDR3 is TGTGCCAGTCTTGGGCCCCAGAACACTGAAGCTTTCTTT. It codes for CASLGPQNTEAFF.

The rearrangement links TRBV29-1 to TRBJ1-1; TRBD1 matches at 10 bases. J lost 7 bases, V lost 5 bases, and 7 bases had no gene match. Looked up from germline, CDR1 is SQVTM and CDR2 is ANQGSEA. The length of the CDR3 is 13 residues. The DNA of the CDR3 is TGCAGCGTTCCGGGGACAGGGGTCAGTGAAGCTTTCTTT. It is translated as CSVPGTGVSEAFF.

The chain couples TRBV27 to TRBJ2-3, with 8 bases matching TRBD2. J was trimmed by 1 base and V by 5 bases; bases with no gene match: 14. The CDR3 is 18 amino acids. Germline CDR1 MNHEY, CDR2 SMNVEV (reference sequence). The CDR3 nucleotides read TGTGCCAGCAGTGATCTAGTAGCGGGGACGTTCGGCACAGATACGCAGTATTTT. It is translated as CASSDLVAGTFGTDTQYF.

This clone has only one observation. This chain links TRBV19 with TRBJ2-6, with TRBD2 identical over 11 bases. J gave up 2 bases and V 4 bases, and 4 bases lay outside the gene matches. Looked up from germline, CDR1 is LNHDA and CDR2 is SQIVND (reference sequence). The CDR3 totals 17 residues. The CDR3 sequence: CASSKVAGGPGANVLTF. Written as DNA, the CDR3 is TGTGCCAGTAGTAAGGTAGCGGGAGGGCCTGGGGCCAACGTCCTGACTTTC.

CDR3 DNA: TGTGCCAGCAGCTTAGGAGGTGGCACTGAAGCTTTCTTT. It is translated as CASSLGGGTEAFF. The rearrangement joins TRBV7-6 to TRBJ1-1; D gene ambiguous. The germline V gene has CDR1 SGHVS and CDR2 FNYEAQ. Trimming cost V 1 base and J 4 bases, with 7 bases left between them. This CDR3 contains 13 residues.

This clone was recorded only once. The rearrangement links TRBV27 to TRBJ2-2; no definite D call. This CDR3 region has 14 residues. V lost 4 bases and J 3 bases, leaving 9 bases between the germline ends. Germline loops: CDR1 MNHEY, CDR2 SMNVEV (reference sequence). CDR3 nucleotide sequence: TGTGCCAGCAGTTACGGGTCGTACACCGGGGAGCTGTTTTTT. Its translation is CASSYGSYTGELFF.

The chain joins TRBV7-9 to TRBJ2-5; 9 nucleotides align to TRBD2. V dropped 0 bases and J dropped 3; count of bases not matched to a gene: 2. The CDR3 has 15 residues. From germline, CDR1 is SEHNR and CDR2 FQNEAQ (reference sequence). The CDR3 region has the DNA TGTGCCAGCAGCTTAGCGGCTAGCGGGGAAGAGACCCAGTACTTC. The encoded protein is CASSLAASGEETQYF.